Following are 19 T cell receptor beta chains from one sample sequenced in a study of shared clonotypes between healthy human individuals. The method was immunoSEQ multiplex PCR; TCRdb's version includes in-frame clones alone and lacks a portion of them. The sample carries just over 2,000,000 clones, 85% to 95% recorded once. The specimen sequenced was naive CD4+ T cells sorted from blood. Subset here: CD45RA+ positively selected. The receptor set was obtained from a man between 18 and 35 years old in good health.

The rearrangement joins TRBV29-1 to TRBJ2-3; D is unclear. CDR3 length: 15 residues. Trimming left V 2 bases short and J 3 bases short, with 15 bases between. Germline values: CDR1 SQVTM, CDR2 ANQGSEA. CDR3 bases: TGCAGCGTTGAAAGACACGGCGCCCGAACAGATACGCAGTATTTT. It codes for CSVERHGARTDTQYF.

CDR3 DNA: TGTGCCAGCAGTGGGGGGGACCTCTCTGGGGCCAACGTCCTGACTTTC. Translating gives CASSGGDLSGANVLTF. The gene calls are TRBV7-9 and TRBJ2-6; 7 bases are shared with TRBD2. J gave up 0 bases and V 6 bases, and 5 bases lay outside the gene matches. The CDR3 is 16 amino acids. From germline, CDR1 is SEHNR and CDR2 FQNEAQ (reference sequence).

This clone was seen once. V is TRBV18 and J is TRBJ2-7; 8 bases agree with TRBD1. There are 15 residues in the CDR3. V shed 0 bases, J shed 6 bases, and the junction held 7 bases outside the gene matches. Germline CDR1 is KGHSH and CDR2 is LQKENI. The CDR3 DNA reads TGTGCCAGCTCACCACCACGGACAGGGCTCCCCGAGCAGTACTTC. Protein: CASSPPRTGLPEQYF.

The rearrangement uses TRBV4-3 and TRBJ1-4; no reliable D call. There are 16 residues in the CDR3. The V end lost 4 bases, the J end lost 0 bases, and 12 bases lay between the germline ends. Germline assignment: CDR1 LGHNA and CDR2 YSLEER. The CDR3 region has the DNA TGCGCCAGCAGCCGGTCAAAGGTCTCAACTAATGAAAAACTGTTTTTT. It codes for CASSRSKVSTNEKLFF.

The rearrangement uses TRBV18 and TRBJ1-1; D gene ambiguous. Germline V gene lookup returns CDR1 KGHSH and CDR2 LQKENI. Between the trimmed V and J ends, which lost 0 bases and 0 bases, there was a span of 11 bases. CDR3 length equals 16 residues. The CDR3 loop reads CASSPPLTKMNTEAFF. For the CDR3, the DNA is TGTGCCAGCTCACCACCTTTGACAAAGATGAACACTGAAGCTTTCTTT.

The J gene is TRBJ1-3, the V gene TRBV27, with TRBD1 as a possible D gene (6 bases). CDR3 size: 15 residues. CDR1 MNHEY and CDR2 SMNVEV come from the germline V gene (reference sequence). Trimming took 2 bases from V and 2 from J, leaving 10 bases between them. DNA for the CDR3: TGTGCCAGCAGTTTAAGGGGGGCGGCTGGAAACACCATATATTTT. Translation: CASSLRGAAGNTIYF.

As for this clone: The same CDR3 also results from other DNA sequences found in this sample. CDR3 sequence: CASSPTGAQPQHF. As DNA, the CDR3 is TGTGCCAGCAGCCCCACAGGGGCTCAGCCCCAGCATTTT. The chain uses TRBV7-2 and TRBJ1-5; 7 nucleotides agree with TRBD1. The CDR3 loop spans 13 amino acids. Germline CDR1 and CDR2: SGHTA and FQGNSA. J lost 6 bases, V lost 5 bases, and 4 bases had no gene match.

As DNA, the CDR3 is TGTGCCAGCAGCTTAGCGGCACTTACTCAAGAGACCCAGTACTTC. Encoded protein: CASSLAALTQETQYF. This chain connects TRBV7-2 to TRBJ2-5, with D unclear. Looked up from germline, CDR1 is SGHTA and CDR2 is FQGNSA. Trimming removed 0 bases at V and 2 bases at J, with 10 bases between. This CDR3 spans 15 amino acids.

The gene calls are TRBV5-1 and TRBJ2-5, with D hard to call. V was trimmed by 2 bases and J by 5 bases, leaving 16 bases between them. Germline CDR1 and CDR2: SGHRS and YFSETQ. The CDR3 runs 15 residues. CDR3 DNA: TGCGCCAGCAGCTTTGGCAGTTTCGAAGGGGAGACCCAGTACTTC. It encodes CASSFGSFEGETQYF.

This chain connects TRBV11-2 to TRBJ2-7; TRBD1 matches at 9 bases. The CDR3 has 15 residues. The trim removed 4 bases at V and 0 bases at J, leaving 4 bases unmatched. Germline-derived CDR1 and CDR2 are SGHAT and FQNNGV. CDR3: CASSWDRVNSYEQYF. CDR3 coding DNA: TGTGCCAGCAGCTGGGACAGGGTAAACTCCTACGAGCAGTACTTC.

This clone was found a few times. This chain connects TRBV2 to TRBJ2-5; perhaps TRBD2 as D (5 bases). Trimming shortened V by 4 bases and J by 4 bases, and 10 bases separated the two germline ends. The CDR3 length is 13 residues. Germline V gene data show CDR1 as SNHLY and CDR2 as FYNNEI. CDR3 sequence reads: CASSGTRGETQYF. The CDR3 nucleotides are TGTGCCAGCAGTGGAACCCGGGGAGAGACCCAGTACTTC.

This sequence joins TRBV6-4 and TRBJ1-1; possibly TRBD1 for D (5 bases). This CDR3 spans 13 amino acids. V was pared by 4 bases and J by 4 bases, with 10 bases between. Germline loops: CDR1 MRHNA, CDR2 SNTAGT. The CDR3 DNA follows: TGTGCCAGCAGTGCACAGGCGGCCACTGAAGCTTTCTTT. Protein product: CASSAQAATEAFF.

As to this clone: The same CDR3 arises from other DNA sequences in this sample as well. The CDR3 loop is CASSLAGYGYTF. The CDR3 bases are TGTGCCAGCAGCTTGGCGGGGTATGGCTACACCTTC. The rearrangement joins TRBV5-6 to TRBJ1-2; D gene unclear. CDR3 length equals 12 residues. Trimming pared 0 bases from V and 5 bases from J, leaving 5 bases between. Germline V gene lookup returns CDR1 SGHDT and CDR2 YYEEEE.

The V call is TRBV7-2, the J call TRBJ2-2, with D tentatively TRBD1 or TRBD2 (5 bases each). CDR3 length: 18 amino acids. CDR1 SGHTA and CDR2 FQGNSA come from the germline V gene. Trimming shortened V by 5 bases and J by 4 bases, and 23 bases separated the two germline ends. The CDR3 DNA reads as TGTGCCAGCAGCCCCCAAAGTGGGCAGGGAGATCGCACCGGGGAGCTGTTTTTT. Translated: CASSPQSGQGDRTGELFF. Complete variable domain (other parts from reference TRBV7-2 and TRBJ2-2): GAGVSQSPSNKVTEKGKDVELRCDPISGHTALYWYRQSLGQGLEFLIYFQGNSAPDKSGLPSDRFSAERTGGSVSTLTIQRTQQEDSAVYLCASSPQSGQGDRTGELFFGEGSRLTVL.

The chain joins TRBV27 to TRBJ1-2; maybe TRBD1 (5 bases). CDR1 and CDR2 (germline): MNHEY, SMNVEV (reference sequence). The CDR3 runs to 18 residues. V lost 5 bases and J 7 bases, leaving 29 bases between the germline ends. The CDR3 coding sequence is TGTGCCAGCAGTCCCTGGGGCGGATCTATTCCCCCCCATATTGGCTACACCTTC. Its translation: CASSPWGGSIPPHIGYTF.

A single count supports this clone. V and J are TRBV19 and TRBJ2-7; a possible D gene is TRBD1 (6 bases). The CDR3 covers 14 residues. Trimming removed 5 bases at V and 1 base at J, with 12 bases between. Looked up from germline, CDR1 is LNHDA and CDR2 is SQIVND (reference sequence). The CDR3 is CASSPRTDSYEQYF. CDR3 bases: TGTGCCAGTAGTCCCCGGACAGATTCCTACGAGCAGTACTTC.

For this clone: Other DNA variants within this sample encode the same CDR3. The chain recombines TRBV30 with TRBJ1-2; D unclear. The CDR3 has 12 amino acids. Deletions cut 3 bases from V and 2 bases from J, with 7 bases between. CDR1 is GTSNPN and CDR2 is SVGIG in the germline V gene (reference sequence). The CDR3 loop reads CAWSPGNYGYTF. In DNA form, the CDR3 reads TGTGCCTGGAGCCCGGGCAACTATGGCTACACCTTC.

V is TRBV2 and J is TRBJ2-4; D not certain. CDR1 and CDR2 from the germline V gene are SNHLY and FYNNEI. V shed 2 bases and J shed 0 bases, with 11 bases lying between them. This CDR3 has 16 amino acids. The CDR3 bases are TGTGCCAGCAGTGAAAGGGCAGGACCAGCCAAAAACATTCAGTACTTC. Translation gives CASSERAGPAKNIQYF.

The count of this clone is one. V and J are TRBV18 and TRBJ2-7, with D possibly TRBD1 on 5 matching bases. CDR1 and CDR2 from the germline V gene are KGHSH and LQKENI. The CDR3 totals 13 residues. V was trimmed by 2 bases and J by 3 bases, leaving 8 bases between them. CDR3 nucleotide sequence: TGTGCCAGCTCACCAGTACAGGACTACGAGCAGTACTTC. Protein sequence: CASSPVQDYEQYF.